This paragraph covers one T cell receptor (beta chain) sequence. Its cognate antigen is unknown. The data stem from a study of T-cell reconstitution after alpha-beta-depleted transplantation in children. Findings and limits, study-wide: At the one-year point after transplant, T-cell counts and TCRbeta diversity were found to come mostly from T cells that had been newly produced. Roughly two months post-transplant, alpha-beta T cells reportedly originated from several hundred graft clones that had expanded. At day 60, the high TCRbeta diversity found in some patients originated from recipient T cells and thymic progenitors that had survived.

V was trimmed by 0 bases and J by 2 bases, leaving 14 bases between them. Germline loops: CDR1 DFQATT, CDR2 SNEGSKA (reference sequence). This CDR3 has 16 residues. As it was prepared, the TCRbeta library received unique molecular identifiers. In TCRdb, the PCR reads were re-called with MiXCR into one record per CDR3 protein. The sample consists of fewer than 500,000 distinct CDR3 sequences, about 40% of them appearing once. This sequence joins TRBV20-1 and TRBJ2-1; no reliable D call. This sample comprised PBMCs, obtained before TCRalphabeta/CD19-depleted stem cell transplant. This TCR was sampled from a girl aged 2 to 10 with aplastic anemia, due to receive a stem cell transplant. The CDR3 sequence is CSAREAPRNTYNEQFF. CDR3 nucleotide sequence: TGCAGTGCTAGAGAGGCTCCAAGGAATACCTACAATGAGCAGTTCTTC.